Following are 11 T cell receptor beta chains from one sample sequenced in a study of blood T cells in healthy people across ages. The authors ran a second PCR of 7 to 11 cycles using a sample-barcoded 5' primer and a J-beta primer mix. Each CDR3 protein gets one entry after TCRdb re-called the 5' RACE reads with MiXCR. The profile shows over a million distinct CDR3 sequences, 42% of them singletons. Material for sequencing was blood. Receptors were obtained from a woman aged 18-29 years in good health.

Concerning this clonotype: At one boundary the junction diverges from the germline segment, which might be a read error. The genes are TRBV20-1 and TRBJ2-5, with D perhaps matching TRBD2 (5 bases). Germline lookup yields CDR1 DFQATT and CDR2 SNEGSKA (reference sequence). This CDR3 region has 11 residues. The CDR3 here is CSTRGIETQYF. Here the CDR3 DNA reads TGCAGTACTAGAGGGATAGAGACCCAGTACTTC.

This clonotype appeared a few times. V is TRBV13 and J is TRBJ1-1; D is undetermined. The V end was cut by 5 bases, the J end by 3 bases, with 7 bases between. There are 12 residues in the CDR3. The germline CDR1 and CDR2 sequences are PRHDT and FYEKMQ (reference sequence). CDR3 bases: TGTGCCAGCAGCACCGGACACACTGAAGCTTTCTTT. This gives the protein CASSTGHTEAFF.

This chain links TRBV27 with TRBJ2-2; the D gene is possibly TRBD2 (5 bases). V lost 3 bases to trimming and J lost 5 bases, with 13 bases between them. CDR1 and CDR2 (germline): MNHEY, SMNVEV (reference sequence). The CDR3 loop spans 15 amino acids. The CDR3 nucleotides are TGTGCCAGCAGTTTTGAAGGGCCGGGGACCGGGGAGCTGTTTTTT. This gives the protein CASSFEGPGTGELFF.

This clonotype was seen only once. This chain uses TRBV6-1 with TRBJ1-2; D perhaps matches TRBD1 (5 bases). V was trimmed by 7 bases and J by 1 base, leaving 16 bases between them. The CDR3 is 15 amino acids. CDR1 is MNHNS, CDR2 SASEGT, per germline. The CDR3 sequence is CASTPRQGVNYGYTF. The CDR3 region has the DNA TGTGCCAGCACTCCACGCCAGGGAGTTAACTATGGCTACACCTTC.

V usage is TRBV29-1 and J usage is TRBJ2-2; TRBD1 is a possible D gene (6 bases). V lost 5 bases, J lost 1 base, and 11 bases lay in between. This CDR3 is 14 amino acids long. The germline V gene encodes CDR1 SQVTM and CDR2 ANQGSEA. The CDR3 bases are TGCAGCGTTCAGAGGACAGAGAACACCGGGGAGCTGTTTTTT. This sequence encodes CSVQRTENTGELFF.

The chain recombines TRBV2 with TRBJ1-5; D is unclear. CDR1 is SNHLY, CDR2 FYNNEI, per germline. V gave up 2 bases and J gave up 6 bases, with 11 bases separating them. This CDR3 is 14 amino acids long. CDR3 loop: CASSEFREGQPQHF. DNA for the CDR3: TGTGCCAGCAGTGAATTTAGGGAAGGTCAGCCCCAGCATTTT.

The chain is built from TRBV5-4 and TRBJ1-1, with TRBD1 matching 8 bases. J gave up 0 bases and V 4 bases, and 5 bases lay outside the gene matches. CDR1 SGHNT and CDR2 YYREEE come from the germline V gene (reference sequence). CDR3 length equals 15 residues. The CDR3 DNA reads TGTGCCAGCAGCCCGTCGGGACAGGTGAACACTGAAGCTTTCTTT. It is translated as CASSPSGQVNTEAFF.

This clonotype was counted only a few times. CDR3 in amino acids: CASSNPGQGYEQYF. The CDR3, as DNA: TGTGCCAGCAGTAATCCGGGACAGGGGTACGAGCAGTACTTC. The rearrangement links TRBV12-3 or TRBV12-4 to TRBJ2-5; 10 bases fit TRBD1. Matching the DNA end better, TRBJ2-7 makes the J call doubtful. The CDR3 consists of 14 residues.

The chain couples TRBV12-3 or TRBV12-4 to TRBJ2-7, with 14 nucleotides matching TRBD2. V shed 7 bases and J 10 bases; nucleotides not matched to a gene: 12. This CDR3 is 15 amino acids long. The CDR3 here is CASTRGLAGDEAQYF. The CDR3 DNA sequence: TGTGCCAGCACCCGGGGACTAGCGGGGGATGAGGCCCAGTACTTC.

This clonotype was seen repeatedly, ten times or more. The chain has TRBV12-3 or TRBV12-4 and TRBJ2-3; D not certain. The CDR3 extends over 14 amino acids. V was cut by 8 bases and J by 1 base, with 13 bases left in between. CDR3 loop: CASGGVARTDTQYF. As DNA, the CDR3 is TGTGCCAGCGGCGGCGTGGCTCGCACAGATACGCAGTATTTT.

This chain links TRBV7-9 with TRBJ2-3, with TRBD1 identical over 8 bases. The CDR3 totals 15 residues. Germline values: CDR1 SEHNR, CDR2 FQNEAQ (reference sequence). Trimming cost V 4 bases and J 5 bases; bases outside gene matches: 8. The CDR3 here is CASSSRGQGKDTQYF. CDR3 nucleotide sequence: TGTGCCAGCAGCTCCCGAGGACAGGGTAAAGATACGCAGTATTTT.